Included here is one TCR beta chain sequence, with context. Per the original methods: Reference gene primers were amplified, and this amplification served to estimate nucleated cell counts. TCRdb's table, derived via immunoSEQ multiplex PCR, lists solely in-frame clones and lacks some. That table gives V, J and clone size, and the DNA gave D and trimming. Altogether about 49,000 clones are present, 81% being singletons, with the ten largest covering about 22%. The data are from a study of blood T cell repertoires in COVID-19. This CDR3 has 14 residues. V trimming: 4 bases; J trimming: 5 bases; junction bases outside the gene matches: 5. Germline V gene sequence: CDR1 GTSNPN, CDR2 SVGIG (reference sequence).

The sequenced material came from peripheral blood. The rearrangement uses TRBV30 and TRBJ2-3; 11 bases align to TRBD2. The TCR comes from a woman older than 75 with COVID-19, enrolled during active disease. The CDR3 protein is CAWKLAGVVDTQYF. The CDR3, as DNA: TGTGCCTGGAAACTAGCGGGAGTGGTAGATACGCAGTATTTT.